This T cell receptor (beta chain) was documented in a study of cytomegalovirus exposure and HLA in healthy donors. Notes on the study in general: Being productive about 90% or about 30% of the time was typical of most TCR beta V segments in an earlier analysis. Reports state that TCR beta sequences accurately predicted most subjects' HLA-A and HLA-B alleles. Sequencing had likely introduced a cluster of highly shared sequence variants as an artifact.

Healthy people donating bone marrow made up the donors. Primers included in the PCR were 60 Vbeta and 13 Jbeta primers. Method: immunoSEQ multiplex PCR; TCRdb's copy keeps in-frame clones and lacks some. Of under 200,000 clones in the sample, around 85% were seen once. This clone was detected only a few times. Its antigen is still unknown. The CDR3 totals 14 residues. With 0 bases removed from V and 5 bases from J, the gap between germline ends came to 10 bases. Germline loops: CDR1 MGHRA, CDR2 YSYEKL. This receptor was identified in a man aged 45-60 years in good health and CMV-seronegative. Input material: PBMCs. This sequence joins TRBV4-1 and TRBJ1-1; D unclear. The chain's CDR3 is CASSQDGPRTEAFF. CDR3 bases: TGCGCCAGCAGCCAAGACGGCCCTAGGACTGAAGCTTTCTTT.